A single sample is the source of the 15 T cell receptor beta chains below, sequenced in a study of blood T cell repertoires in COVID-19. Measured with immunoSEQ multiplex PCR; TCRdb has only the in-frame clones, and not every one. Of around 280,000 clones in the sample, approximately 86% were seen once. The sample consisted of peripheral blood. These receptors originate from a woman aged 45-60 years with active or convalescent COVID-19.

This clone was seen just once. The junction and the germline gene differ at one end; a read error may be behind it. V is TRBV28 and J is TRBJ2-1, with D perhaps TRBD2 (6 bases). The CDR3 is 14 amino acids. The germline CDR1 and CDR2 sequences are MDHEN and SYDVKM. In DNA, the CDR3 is TGTGCCAGCAGTTCGGGACTCAGATACAGTGAGCAGTTCTTC. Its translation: CASSSGLRYSEQFF. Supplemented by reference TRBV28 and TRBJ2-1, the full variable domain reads DVKVTQSSRYLVKRTGEKVFLECVQDMDHENMFWYRQDPGLGLRLIYFSYDVKMKEKGDIPEGYSVSREKKERFSLILESASTNQTSMYLCASSSGLRYSEQFFGPGTRLTVL.

The chain's CDR3 is CATSDATRGTGNQPQHF. As DNA, the CDR3 is TGTGCCACCAGCGATGCGACAAGGGGAACGGGCAATCAGCCCCAGCATTTT. V and J are TRBV19 and TRBJ1-5; perhaps TRBD1 as D (5 bases). The germline V gene encodes CDR1 LNHDA and CDR2 SQIVND (reference sequence). This CDR3 is built from 17 residues. V was pared by 10 bases and J by 2 bases, with 24 bases between.

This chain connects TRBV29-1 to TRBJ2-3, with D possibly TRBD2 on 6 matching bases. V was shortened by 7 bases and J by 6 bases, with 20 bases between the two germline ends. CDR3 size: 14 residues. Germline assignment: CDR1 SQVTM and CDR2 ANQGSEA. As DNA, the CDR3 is TGCAGCGCCGGGGGAACAGATGACGCCGATACGCAGTATTTT. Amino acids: CSAGGTDDADTQYF.

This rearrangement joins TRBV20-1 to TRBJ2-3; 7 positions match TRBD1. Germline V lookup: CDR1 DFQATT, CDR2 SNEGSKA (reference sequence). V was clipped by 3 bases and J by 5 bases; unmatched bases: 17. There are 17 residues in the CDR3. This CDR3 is CSASPAGRQGWQDTQYF. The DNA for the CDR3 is TGCAGTGCTAGTCCTGCTGGGAGACAGGGTTGGCAAGATACGCAGTATTTT.

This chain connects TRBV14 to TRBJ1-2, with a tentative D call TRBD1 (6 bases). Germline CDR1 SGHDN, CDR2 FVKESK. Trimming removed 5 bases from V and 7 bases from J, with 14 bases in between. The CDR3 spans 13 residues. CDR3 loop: CASSSTGFGGYTF. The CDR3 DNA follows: TGTGCCAGCAGCTCAACAGGGTTTGGTGGCTACACCTTC.

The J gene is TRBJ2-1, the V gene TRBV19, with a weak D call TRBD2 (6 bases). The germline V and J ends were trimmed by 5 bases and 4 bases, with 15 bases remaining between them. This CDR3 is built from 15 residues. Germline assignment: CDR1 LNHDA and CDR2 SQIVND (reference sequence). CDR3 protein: CASSFFAGTYNEQFF. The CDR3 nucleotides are TGTGCCAGTAGTTTTTTCGCGGGAACATACAATGAGCAGTTCTTC.

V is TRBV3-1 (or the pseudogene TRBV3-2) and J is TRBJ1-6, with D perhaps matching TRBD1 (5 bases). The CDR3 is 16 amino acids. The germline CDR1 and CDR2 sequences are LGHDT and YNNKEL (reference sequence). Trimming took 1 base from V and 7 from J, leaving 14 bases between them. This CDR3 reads CASSQAPTEFNSPLHF. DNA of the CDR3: TGTGCCAGCAGCCAAGCCCCGACAGAATTCAATTCACCCCTCCACTTT.

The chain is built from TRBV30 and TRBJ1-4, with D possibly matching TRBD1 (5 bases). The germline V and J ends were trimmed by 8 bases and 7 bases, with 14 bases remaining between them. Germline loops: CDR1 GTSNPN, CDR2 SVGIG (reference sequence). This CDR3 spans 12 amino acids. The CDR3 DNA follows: TGTGCCGGGGGAATAGGGGCTGAAAAACTGTTTTTT. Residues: CAGGIGAEKLFF.

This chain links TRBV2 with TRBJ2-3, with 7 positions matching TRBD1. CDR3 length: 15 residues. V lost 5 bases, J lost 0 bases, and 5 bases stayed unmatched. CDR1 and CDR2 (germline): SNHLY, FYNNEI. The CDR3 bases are TGTGCCAGCAGTCGGGACAGACAGAGCACAGATACGCAGTATTTT. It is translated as CASSRDRQSTDTQYF.

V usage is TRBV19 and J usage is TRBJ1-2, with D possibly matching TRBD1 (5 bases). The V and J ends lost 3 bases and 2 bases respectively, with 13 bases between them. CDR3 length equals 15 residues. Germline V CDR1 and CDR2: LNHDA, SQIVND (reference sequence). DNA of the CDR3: TGTGCCAGTAGTATTCAGGGATTCGGGAACTATGGCTACACCTTC. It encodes CASSIQGFGNYGYTF.

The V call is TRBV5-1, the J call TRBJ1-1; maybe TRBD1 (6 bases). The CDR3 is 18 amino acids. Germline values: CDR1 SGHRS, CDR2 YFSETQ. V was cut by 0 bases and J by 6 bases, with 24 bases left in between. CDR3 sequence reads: CASSLAAGGIQGRAEAFF. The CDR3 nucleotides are TGCGCCAGCAGCTTGGCGGCGGGGGGCATCCAAGGGAGGGCTGAAGCTTTCTTT.

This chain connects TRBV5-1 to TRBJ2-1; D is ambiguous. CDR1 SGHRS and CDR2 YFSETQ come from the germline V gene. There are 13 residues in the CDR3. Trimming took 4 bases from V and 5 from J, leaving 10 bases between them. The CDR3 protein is CASSGMADNEQFF. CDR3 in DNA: TGCGCCAGCAGCGGTATGGCCGACAATGAGCAGTTCTTC.

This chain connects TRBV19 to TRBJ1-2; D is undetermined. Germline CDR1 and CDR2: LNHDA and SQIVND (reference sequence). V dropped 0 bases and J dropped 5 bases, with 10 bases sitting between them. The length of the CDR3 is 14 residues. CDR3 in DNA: TGTGCCAGTAGTATAGAATCCGGGAATTATGGCTACACCTTC. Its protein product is CASSIESGNYGYTF.

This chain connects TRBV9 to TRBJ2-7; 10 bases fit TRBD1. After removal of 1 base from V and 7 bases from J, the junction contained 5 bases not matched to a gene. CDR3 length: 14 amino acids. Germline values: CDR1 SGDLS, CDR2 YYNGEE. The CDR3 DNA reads TGTGCCAGCAGCGTAAGACAGGGGGCAGGTGAGCAGTACTTC. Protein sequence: CASSVRQGAGEQYF.

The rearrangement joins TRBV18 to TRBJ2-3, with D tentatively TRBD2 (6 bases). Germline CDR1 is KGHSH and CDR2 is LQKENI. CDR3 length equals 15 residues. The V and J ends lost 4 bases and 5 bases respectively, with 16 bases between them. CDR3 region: CASSLAGSSRDTQYF. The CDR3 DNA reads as TGTGCCAGCTCACTCGCGGGATCCTCCCGAGATACGCAGTATTTT.